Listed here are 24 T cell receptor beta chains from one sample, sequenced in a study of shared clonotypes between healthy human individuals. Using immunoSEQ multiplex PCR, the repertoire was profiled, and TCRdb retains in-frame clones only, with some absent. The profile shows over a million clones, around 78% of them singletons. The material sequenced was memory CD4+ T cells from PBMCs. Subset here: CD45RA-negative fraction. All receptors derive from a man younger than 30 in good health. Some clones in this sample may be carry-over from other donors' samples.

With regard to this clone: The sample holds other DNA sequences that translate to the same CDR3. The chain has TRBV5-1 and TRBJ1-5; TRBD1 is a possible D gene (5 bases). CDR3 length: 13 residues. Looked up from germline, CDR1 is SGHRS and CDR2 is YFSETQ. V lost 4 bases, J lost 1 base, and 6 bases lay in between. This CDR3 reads CASSGGSNQPQHF. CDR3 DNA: TGCGCCAGCAGCGGGGGGAGCAATCAGCCCCAGCATTTT.

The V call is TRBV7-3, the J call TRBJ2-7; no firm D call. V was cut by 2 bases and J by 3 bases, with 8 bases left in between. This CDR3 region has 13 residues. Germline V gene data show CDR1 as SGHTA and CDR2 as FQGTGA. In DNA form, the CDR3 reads TGTGCCAGCAGCTTAGGCTCTCACTACGAGCAGTACTTC. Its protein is CASSLGSHYEQYF.

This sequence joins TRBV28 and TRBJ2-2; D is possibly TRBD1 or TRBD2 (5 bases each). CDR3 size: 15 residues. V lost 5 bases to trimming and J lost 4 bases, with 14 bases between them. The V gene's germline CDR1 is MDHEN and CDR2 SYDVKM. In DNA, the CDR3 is TGTGCCAGCAGTCCCTGGACTGGGGGCACCGGGGAGCTGTTTTTT. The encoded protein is CASSPWTGGTGELFF. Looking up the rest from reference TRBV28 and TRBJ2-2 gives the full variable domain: DVKVTQSSRYLVKRTGEKVFLECVQDMDHENMFWYRQDPGLGLRLIYFSYDVKMKEKGDIPEGYSVSREKKERFSLILESASTNQTSMYLCASSPWTGGTGELFFGEGSRLTVL.

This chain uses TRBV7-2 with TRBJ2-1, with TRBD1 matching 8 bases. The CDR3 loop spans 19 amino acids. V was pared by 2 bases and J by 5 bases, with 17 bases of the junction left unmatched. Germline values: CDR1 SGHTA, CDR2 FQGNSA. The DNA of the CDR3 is TGTGCCAGCAGCTTAAGCTGGCCAGCAGGGGGCGCCTTCCACAATGAGCAGTTCTTC. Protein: CASSLSWPAGGAFHNEQFF.

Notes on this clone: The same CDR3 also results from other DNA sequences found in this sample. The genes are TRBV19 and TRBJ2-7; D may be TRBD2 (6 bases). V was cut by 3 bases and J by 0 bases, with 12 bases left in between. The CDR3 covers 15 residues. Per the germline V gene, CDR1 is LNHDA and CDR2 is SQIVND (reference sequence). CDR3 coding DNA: TGTGCCAGTAGTATTGCGGGGACGAGCTCCTACGAGCAGTACTTC. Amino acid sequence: CASSIAGTSSYEQYF.

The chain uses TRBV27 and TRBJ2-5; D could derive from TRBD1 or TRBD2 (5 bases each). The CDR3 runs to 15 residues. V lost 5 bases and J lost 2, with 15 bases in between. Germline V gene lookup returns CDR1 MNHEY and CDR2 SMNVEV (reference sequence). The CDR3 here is CASSPGTLAQETQYF. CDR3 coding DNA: TGTGCCAGCAGTCCGGGGACGCTAGCTCAAGAGACCCAGTACTTC.

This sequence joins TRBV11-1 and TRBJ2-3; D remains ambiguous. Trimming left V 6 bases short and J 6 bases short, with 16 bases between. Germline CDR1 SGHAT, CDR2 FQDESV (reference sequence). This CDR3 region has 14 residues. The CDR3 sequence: CASSSDTLVDTQYF. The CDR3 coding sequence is TGTGCCAGCAGTTCTGACACCCTCGTGGATACGCAGTATTTT.

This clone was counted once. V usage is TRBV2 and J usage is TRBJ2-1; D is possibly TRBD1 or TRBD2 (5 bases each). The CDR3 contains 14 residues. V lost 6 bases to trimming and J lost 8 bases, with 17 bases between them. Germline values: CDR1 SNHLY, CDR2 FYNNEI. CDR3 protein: CASRTGTIKDEQFF. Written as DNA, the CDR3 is TGTGCCAGCAGAACCGGGACGATCAAGGATGAGCAGTTCTTC.

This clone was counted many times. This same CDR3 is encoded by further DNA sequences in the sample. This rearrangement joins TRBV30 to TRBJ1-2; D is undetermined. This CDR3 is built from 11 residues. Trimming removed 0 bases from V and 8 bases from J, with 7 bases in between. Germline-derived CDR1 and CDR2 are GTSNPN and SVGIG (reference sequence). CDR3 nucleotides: TGTGCCTGGAGTGTAATGTTGGGCTACACCTTC. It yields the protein CAWSVMLGYTF.

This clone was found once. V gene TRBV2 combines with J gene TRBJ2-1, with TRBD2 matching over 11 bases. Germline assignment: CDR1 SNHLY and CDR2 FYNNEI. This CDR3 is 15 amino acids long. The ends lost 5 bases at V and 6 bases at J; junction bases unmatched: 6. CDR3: CASSLAGGPVNEQFF. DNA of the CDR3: TGTGCCAGCAGTTTAGCGGGAGGGCCCGTCAATGAGCAGTTCTTC.

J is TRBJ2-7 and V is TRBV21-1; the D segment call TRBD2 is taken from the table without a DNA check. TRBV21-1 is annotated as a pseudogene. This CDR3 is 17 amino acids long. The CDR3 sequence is CASRTTSGRGSSYEQYF. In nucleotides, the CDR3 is TGTGCCAGCAGGACGACTAGCGGGAGGGGTAGCTCCTACGAGCAGTACTTC.

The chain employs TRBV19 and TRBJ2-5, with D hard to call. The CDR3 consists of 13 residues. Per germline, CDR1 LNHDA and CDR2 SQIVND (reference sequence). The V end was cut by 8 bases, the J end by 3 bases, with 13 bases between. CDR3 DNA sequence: TGTGCCAGTGAATCGGGTTCTAAAGAGACCCAGTACTTC. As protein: CASESGSKETQYF.

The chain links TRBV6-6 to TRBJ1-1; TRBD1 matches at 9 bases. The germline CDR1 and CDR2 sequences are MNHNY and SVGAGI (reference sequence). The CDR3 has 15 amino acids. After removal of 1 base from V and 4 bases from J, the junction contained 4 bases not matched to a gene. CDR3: CASSYLGTGSTEAFF. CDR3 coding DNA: TGTGCCAGCAGTTACTTGGGGACAGGGAGCACTGAAGCTTTCTTT.

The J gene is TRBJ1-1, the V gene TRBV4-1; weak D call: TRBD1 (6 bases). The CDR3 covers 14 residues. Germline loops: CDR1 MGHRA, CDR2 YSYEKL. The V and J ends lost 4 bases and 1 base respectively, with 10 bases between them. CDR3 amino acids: CASSLRGTNTEAFF. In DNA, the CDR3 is TGCGCCAGCAGCCTTAGGGGGACGAACACTGAAGCTTTCTTT.

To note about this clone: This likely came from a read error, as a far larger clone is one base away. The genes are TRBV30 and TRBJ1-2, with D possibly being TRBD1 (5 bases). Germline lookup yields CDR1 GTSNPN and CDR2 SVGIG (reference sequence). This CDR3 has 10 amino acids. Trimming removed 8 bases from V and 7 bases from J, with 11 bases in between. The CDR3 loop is CAEGPRGYTF. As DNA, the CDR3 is TGTGCCGAGGGGCCACGTGGCTACACCTTC.

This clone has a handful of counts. This CDR3 is CASSRIENEQYF. The DNA of the CDR3 is TGTGCCAGCAGCCGGATAGAAAACGAGCAGTACTTC. The chain has TRBV7-9 and TRBJ2-7; no firm D call. CDR1 is SEHNR and CDR2 is FQNEAQ in the germline V gene (reference sequence). The V end lost 5 bases, the J end lost 5 bases, and 10 bases lay between the germline ends. The CDR3 spans 12 residues.

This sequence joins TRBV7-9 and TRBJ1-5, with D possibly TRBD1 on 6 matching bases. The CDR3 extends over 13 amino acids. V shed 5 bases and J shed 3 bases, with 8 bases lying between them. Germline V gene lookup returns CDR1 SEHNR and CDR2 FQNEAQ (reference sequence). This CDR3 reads CASSRGFNQPQHF. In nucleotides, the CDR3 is TGTGCCAGCAGCAGGGGGTTCAATCAGCCCCAGCATTTT.

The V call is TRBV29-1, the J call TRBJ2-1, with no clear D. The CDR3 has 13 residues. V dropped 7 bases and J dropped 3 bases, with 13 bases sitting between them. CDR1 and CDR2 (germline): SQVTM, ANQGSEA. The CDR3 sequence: CSGSDLGYNEQFF. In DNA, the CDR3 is TGCAGCGGCTCTGACCTAGGCTACAATGAGCAGTTCTTC.

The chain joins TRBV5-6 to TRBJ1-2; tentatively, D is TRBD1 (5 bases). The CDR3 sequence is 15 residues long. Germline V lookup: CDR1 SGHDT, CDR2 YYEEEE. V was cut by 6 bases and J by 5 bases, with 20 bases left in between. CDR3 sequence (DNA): TGTGCCAGCATTAGGGCAGGGTCGACTCTATATGGCTACACCTTC. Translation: CASIRAGSTLYGYTF.

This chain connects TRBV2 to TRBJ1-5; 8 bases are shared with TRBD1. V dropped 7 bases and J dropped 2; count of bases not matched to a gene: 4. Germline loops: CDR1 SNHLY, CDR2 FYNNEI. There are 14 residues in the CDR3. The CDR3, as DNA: TGTGCCAGCACCCAGACAGGGGGCAATCAGCCCCAGCATTTT. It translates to CASTQTGGNQPQHF.

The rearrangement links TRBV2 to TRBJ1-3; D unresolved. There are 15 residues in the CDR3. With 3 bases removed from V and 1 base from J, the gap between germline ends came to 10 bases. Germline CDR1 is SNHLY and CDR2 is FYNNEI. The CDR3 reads CASSDVSWSGNTIYF. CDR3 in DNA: TGTGCCAGCAGTGACGTTTCATGGTCTGGAAACACCATATATTTT.

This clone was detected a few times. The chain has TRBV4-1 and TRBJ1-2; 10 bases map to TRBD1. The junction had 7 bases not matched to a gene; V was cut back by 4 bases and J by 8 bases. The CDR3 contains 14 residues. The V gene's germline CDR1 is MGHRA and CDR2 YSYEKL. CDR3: CASSPRDRGSGYTF. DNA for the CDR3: TGCGCCAGCAGCCCCCGGGACAGGGGTTCAGGCTACACCTTC.

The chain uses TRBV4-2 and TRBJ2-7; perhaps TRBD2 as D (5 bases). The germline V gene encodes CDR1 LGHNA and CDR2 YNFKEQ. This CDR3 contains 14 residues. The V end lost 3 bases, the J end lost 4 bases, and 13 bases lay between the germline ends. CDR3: CASSQSLLDYEQYF. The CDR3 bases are TGTGCCAGCAGCCAGTCTCTACTAGATTACGAGCAGTACTTC.

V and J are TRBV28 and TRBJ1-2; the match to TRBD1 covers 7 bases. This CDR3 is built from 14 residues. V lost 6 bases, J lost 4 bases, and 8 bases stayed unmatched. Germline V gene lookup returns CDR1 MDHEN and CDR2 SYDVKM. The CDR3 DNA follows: TGTGCCAGCAGGACAGGGACGCTCGCCTATGGCTACACCTTC. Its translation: CASRTGTLAYGYTF.